Below, 2 T cell receptor beta chains from the same sample are listed, as sequenced in a study of cytomegalovirus exposure and HLA in healthy donors. The PCR was carried out with 60 Vbeta primers and 13 Jbeta primers. The assay was immunoSEQ multiplex PCR, and TCRdb's table has in-frame clones only and misses some. The sample records approximately 280,000 clones, 86% being singletons. Input material: PBMCs. The receptors were sampled from a man aged 40-49 years in good health and CMV-seropositive.

The chain's CDR3 is CASSRDRVNYEQYF. As DNA, the CDR3 is TGCGCCAGCAGCCGAGACAGGGTGAACTACGAGCAGTACTTC. The gene calls are TRBV4-1 and TRBJ2-7; 7 bases match TRBD1. The germline V gene encodes CDR1 MGHRA and CDR2 YSYEKL. The CDR3 is made up of 14 amino acids. With V trimmed by 4 bases and J by 3 bases, 6 bases remained unmatched.

This sequence joins TRBV10-3 and TRBJ1-1; 9 nucleotides match TRBD1. Germline trimming cut 1 base from V and 1 base from J; bases unmatched to any gene: 4. Germline-derived CDR1 and CDR2 are ENHRY and SYGVKD. The CDR3 is 16 residues long. The CDR3 DNA reads TGTGCCATCAGTGAGTGGACAGGGGATTGGAACACTGAAGCTTTCTTT. Translating gives CAISEWTGDWNTEAFF.